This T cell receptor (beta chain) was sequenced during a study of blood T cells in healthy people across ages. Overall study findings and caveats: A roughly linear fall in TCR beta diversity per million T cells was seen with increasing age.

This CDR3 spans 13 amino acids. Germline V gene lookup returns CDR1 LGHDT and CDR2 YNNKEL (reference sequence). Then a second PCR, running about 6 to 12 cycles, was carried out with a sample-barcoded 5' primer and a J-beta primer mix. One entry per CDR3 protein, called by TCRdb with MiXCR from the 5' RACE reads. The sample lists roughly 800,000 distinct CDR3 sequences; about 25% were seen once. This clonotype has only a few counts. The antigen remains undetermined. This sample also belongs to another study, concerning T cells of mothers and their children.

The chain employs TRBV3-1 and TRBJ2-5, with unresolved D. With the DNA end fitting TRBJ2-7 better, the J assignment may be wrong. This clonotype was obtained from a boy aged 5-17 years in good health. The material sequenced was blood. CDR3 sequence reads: CASSRPGAYEQYF. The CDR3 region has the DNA TGTGCCAGCAGCCGCCCAGGAGCCTACGAGCAGTACTTC.